This T cell receptor (beta chain) was obtained from a study of immune cell composition in non-small cell lung cancer. Clones were sequenced by immunoSEQ multiplex PCR, and TCRdb holds only the in-frame ones, with some missing. This repertoire shows 2,000 to 2,500 clones, roughly two thirds found once; its top ten account for roughly a quarter. Normal lung was taken at the farthest possible site, at least 3 cm from tumour. The CDR3 extends over 14 amino acids. The trim removed 4 bases at V and 6 bases at J, leaving 7 bases unmatched. The V gene's germline CDR1 is MGHRA and CDR2 YSYEKL. J is TRBJ2-3 and V is TRBV4-1, with TRBD2 identical over 7 bases. This TCR came from a human donor with non-small cell lung cancer. Sequencing used non-adjacent lung tissue. The CDR3 bases are TGCGCCAGCAGCCCGGGAGGACTATCGGATACGCAGTATTTT. This translates into CASSPGGLSDTQYF.